This T cell receptor (beta chain) was captured by sequencing in a study of human T cells and chemical hapten exposure. Study overall: Throughout the roughly 22-week study, diphenylcyclopropenone was applied weekly to the patients' scalps.

This CDR3 is 11 amino acids long. The germline V gene has CDR1 ENHRY and CDR2 SYGVKD. V was pared by 3 bases and J by 6 bases, with 3 bases between. The time point denotes: pre-sensitization, week 0. Noted treatment: therapeutic diphenylcyclopropenone sensitization with weekly scalp DPC. Whole blood that had not been fractionated was the source of extracted total RNA. Only a few counts were recorded for this clonotype. MiXCR, run by TCRdb on the RACE reads, gives a single entry per CDR3 protein. This sample has roughly 250,000 distinct CDR3 sequences, with around 9.3% found just once. The chain links TRBV10-3 to TRBJ2-1, with unresolved D. The clonotype comes from a middle-aged woman with alopecia areata. Some clones in this sample may be carry-over from other donors' samples. The sample was whole blood, taken in connection with sensitization to the hapten diphenylcyclopropenone (DPC). This CDR3 reads CAISELNEQFF. CDR3 coding DNA: TGTGCCATCAGTGAACTCAATGAGCAGTTCTTC.